The 13 T cell receptor beta chains reported below all come from one sample, sequenced in a study of cytomegalovirus exposure and HLA in healthy donors. The PCR had 60 Vbeta and 13 Jbeta primers. Some clones are missing from TCRdb's copy, which holds only in-frame ones; the method was immunoSEQ multiplex PCR. Of more than 110,000 clones in the sample, roughly 9.7% were seen once. Sample: PBMCs. The receptors were sampled from a man aged 45-65 years in good health and CMV-seronegative.

J is TRBJ2-2 and V is TRBV18; 13 bases map to TRBD2. Germline loops: CDR1 KGHSH, CDR2 LQKENI. CDR3 length: 20 residues. Trimming at V came to 1 base and at J to 6 bases, leaving 14 bases not matched to a gene. The CDR3 sequence is CASSPLHGLAGATSAGELFF. The CDR3 nucleotides are TGTGCCAGCTCACCACTTCACGGACTAGCGGGGGCAACCTCCGCCGGGGAGCTGTTTTTT.

The CDR3 is CASSGALLAGHYEQYF. As DNA, the CDR3 is TGTGCCAGCAGTGGAGCGCTTCTAGCGGGACACTACGAGCAGTACTTC. The chain links TRBV6-1 to TRBJ2-7; 9 positions match TRBD2. V trimming: 4 bases; J trimming: 3 bases; junction bases outside the gene matches: 10. The CDR3 sequence is 16 residues long. Per germline, CDR1 MNHNS and CDR2 SASEGT.

This clone was seen a few times. The chain has TRBV4-2 and TRBJ2-2; D is uncertain. The CDR3 sequence is 14 residues long. Per germline, CDR1 LGHNA and CDR2 YNFKEQ. V was trimmed by 0 bases and J by 4 bases, leaving 6 bases between them. CDR3 DNA sequence: TGTGCCAGCAGCCAAGATCACTTCACCGGGGAGCTGTTTTTT. As protein: CASSQDHFTGELFF.

V usage is TRBV11-2 and J usage is TRBJ2-7; TRBD2 matches at 12 bases. The CDR3 length is 16 residues. Germline lookup yields CDR1 SGHAT and CDR2 FQNNGV. J lost 7 bases, V lost 4 bases, and 11 bases had no gene match. CDR3 loop: CASSSDLLAGGQEQYF. The CDR3 nucleotides read TGTGCCAGCAGCTCGGATCTACTAGCGGGAGGACAAGAGCAGTACTTC.

The chain employs TRBV19 and TRBJ2-6, with D maybe TRBD1 (5 bases). Per the germline V gene, CDR1 is LNHDA and CDR2 is SQIVND (reference sequence). CDR3 length: 15 residues. The V gene lost 5 bases and the J gene lost 3 bases, with 11 bases spanning the gap. The CDR3 nucleotides are TGTGCCAGTAGTCTGTCAGGGTTTGGGGCCAACGTCCTGACTTTC. Protein product: CASSLSGFGANVLTF.

This clone turned up a few times. The chain couples TRBV28 to TRBJ1-4; 7 bases are a match to TRBD1. The germline V gene has CDR1 MDHEN and CDR2 SYDVKM. V shed 10 bases, J shed 4 bases, and the junction held 6 bases outside the gene matches. The CDR3 runs 13 residues. The CDR3 loop reads CATAWDSNEKLFF. The CDR3 bases are TGTGCCACCGCTTGGGACAGTAATGAAAAACTGTTTTTT.

This clone was detected a few times. J is TRBJ1-5 and V is TRBV28; D gene unclear. The CDR3 runs 14 residues. The germline V gene has CDR1 MDHEN and CDR2 SYDVKM. V shed 3 bases and J shed 0 bases, with 6 bases lying between them. The CDR3 spells CASSFPSSNQPQHF. Written as DNA, the CDR3 is TGTGCCAGCAGTTTTCCCAGTAGCAATCAGCCCCAGCATTTT.

This clone was picked up a small number of times. The rearrangement links TRBV28 to TRBJ1-1; D gene uncertain. Per germline, CDR1 MDHEN and CDR2 SYDVKM. The CDR3 spans 16 residues. The ends were cut back, 6 bases at V and 4 bases at J, with 21 bases in the middle. Here the CDR3 DNA reads TGTGCCAGCAGCTCCCCCCGGCGATGGGAGAGCACTGAAGCTTTCTTT. As protein: CASSSPRRWESTEAFF.

This clone was recorded a few times. The chain is built from TRBV28 and TRBJ1-2; D might be TRBD1 (5 bases). V was cut by 5 bases and J by 4 bases, with 14 bases left in between. The CDR3 is 14 residues long. Germline V CDR1 and CDR2: MDHEN, SYDVKM. The DNA for the CDR3 is TGTGCCAGCAGTGACACAGGCGAACGCTATGGCTACACCTTC. Protein product: CASSDTGERYGYTF.

The CDR3: CASSVTGGRQPQHF. CDR3 bases: TGTGCCAGTAGTGTTACAGGGGGCCGTCAGCCCCAGCATTTT. This chain joins TRBV19 and TRBJ1-5; TRBD1 matches 9 bases. Germline V gene lookup returns CDR1 LNHDA and CDR2 SQIVND (reference sequence). Trimming removed 5 bases from V and 6 bases from J; junction bases left unmatched: 5. The CDR3 covers 14 residues.

On this clone itself: Other DNA sequences in this specimen translate into the identical CDR3. The J gene is TRBJ2-1, the V gene TRBV20-1, with 10 bases lining up with TRBD1. V lost 3 bases and J lost 15; bases outside the gene matches: 5. CDR1 and CDR2 (germline): DFQATT, SNEGSKA (reference sequence). This CDR3 has 11 residues. The CDR3 DNA follows: TGCAGTGCTAGCCGGGACAGGGGCTGGTTCTTC. Amino acid sequence: CSASRDRGWFF.

This chain joins TRBV19 and TRBJ1-5; TRBD1 might be the D (5 bases). Germline assignment: CDR1 LNHDA and CDR2 SQIVND (reference sequence). The CDR3 consists of 15 residues. Deletions cut 7 bases from V and 3 bases from J, with 16 bases between. The CDR3 loop is CASTLITGNNQPQHF. DNA for the CDR3: TGTGCCAGTACCCTCATCACAGGTAACAATCAGCCCCAGCATTTT.

This clone was counted between two and nine times. The V gene is TRBV28, the J gene TRBJ2-7; unclear D gene. Trimming took off 5 bases at V and 4 bases at J, with 18 bases between the two ends. The CDR3 runs 15 residues. Germline loops: CDR1 MDHEN, CDR2 SYDVKM. The CDR3 DNA is TGTGCCAGCAGTCCCCCCCGGGTTAGCCTTTACGAGCAGTACTTC. Amino acids: CASSPPRVSLYEQYF.